The clone carrying this T cell receptor (beta chain) occurred a few times. The sample is drawn from a study of regulatory T cells in long-lasting Graves disease. HTBI primers from iRepertoire and Arm-PCR of CDR3 regions yielded the TCR beta libraries. TCRdb re-analysed the multiplex PCR reads in MiXCR, keeping a single row per CDR3 protein. The repertoire holds approximately 390,000 distinct CDR3 sequences, with around 16% as singletons. Time point defined: newly diagnosed GD, antithyroid drugs for less than 3 months. Isolated PBMC RNA provided the starting material for the TCR library. Germline V gene lookup returns CDR1 SGHNT and CDR2 YYREEE (reference sequence). Trimming pared 0 bases from V and 4 bases from J, leaving 11 bases between. The CDR3 length is 15 residues. The same sample was also studied in work on T cells in Graves' hyperthyroidism and ophthalmopathy.

This rearrangement joins TRBV5-4 to TRBJ2-1, with D possibly TRBD2 on 6 matching bases. The specimen was peripheral blood mononuclear cells (PBMCs), collected at new diagnosis, from a patient treated with antithyroid drugs. The clonotype was recovered from a woman between 18 and 29 years old with Graves disease. The CDR3 DNA is TGTGCCAGCAGCTTGGTCTCGGGGGAATACAATGAGCAGTTCTTC. This codes for CASSLVSGEYNEQFF.